Described below is a single T cell receptor (beta chain) sequence and its context. Its matching antigen is unknown. These data are taken from a study of CD8 T cells in ankylosing spondylitis. Making use of molecular barcodes, quantitative 5'-RACE generated TCR beta libraries. TCRdb called the 5' RACE reads again in MiXCR, with one record for every CDR3 protein. The sample lists about 340,000 distinct CDR3 sequences, under 15% seen once, with around 1% in the top ten. The study, taken as a whole, reports: Within peripheral blood, clones linked to disease were CD8+ and relatively rare. Ankylosing spondylitis blood appeared to carry a characteristic TCR beta motif of fewer than 10 highly homologous variants.

The V end was cut by 5 bases, the J end by 8 bases, with 11 bases between. Germline lookup yields CDR1 SGHTA and CDR2 FQGNSA. The CDR3 runs 12 residues. The chain links TRBV7-2 to TRBJ2-3; D is uncertain. This sequence was found in a male donor with ankylosing spondylitis or in good health (not recorded which). Sequenced: blood, either unsorted or a sorted T cell fraction (not recorded which). CDR3 protein: CASSALWGTQYF. The CDR3 DNA is TGTGCCAGCAGCGCCCTCTGGGGTACGCAGTATTTT.